The T cell receptor (beta chain) described here comes from a study of CD8+ T cells in alopecia areata. General study points: Because one nonresponder was included, the link of baseline CD8+ expansion to response is considered uncertain. While tofacitinib was given, many expanded lesional clones persisted in scalp and blood.

Between the trimmed V and J ends, which lost 8 bases and 9 bases, there was a span of 8 bases. The CDR3 contains 10 residues. Germline V lookup: CDR1 SEHNR, CDR2 FQNEAQ (reference sequence). Extraction and reverse transcription of RNA yielded cDNA as the sequencing template. Produced via immunoSEQ multiplex PCR; TCRdb's table is partial and in-frame only. There are more than 200,000 clones in the sample; around 43% occur only once, and about 2.4% lies in the top ten. This clone has a handful of counts. Antigen unknown. Documented treatment: oral pan-JAK inhibitor, 5-10 mg twice daily. Alopecia areata patients provided lesional scalp punch biopsies and peripheral blood.

The rearrangement links TRBV7-9 to TRBJ2-1; D ambiguous. The receptor was derived from a human donor with alopecia areata. The sample consisted of CD4+ T cells sorted from blood, taken around week 37, from a patient treated with tofacitinib. The CDR3 DNA follows: TGTGCCAGCGACCCGCTTGAGCAGTTCTTC. Translation gives CASDPLEQFF.